The T cell receptor beta chain described here comes from a study of T cells in Graves' hyperthyroidism and ophthalmopathy. General observations from the study: Most clonotypes expanded in the thyroid (above 0.001) were also present in blood.

The table lists this clonotype with a few counts. Its antigen is undetermined. Germline-derived CDR1 and CDR2 are MGHRA and YSYEKL. V gave up 2 bases and J gave up 5 bases, with 15 bases separating them. The CDR3 has 15 amino acids. TCR beta CDR3 sequences were amplified from RNA transcripts. The HTBI primer set served for first-round RT-PCR of the TCR CDR3. TCRdb itself ran the multiplex PCR reads through MiXCR, one entry per CDR3 protein. This table has about 530,000 distinct CDR3 sequences, roughly 18% appearing once. This chain joins TRBV4-1 and TRBJ1-1; no clear D gene. The source of this sequence is a woman aged 18-35 years with Graves' ophthalmopathy. The specimen was blood. CDR3 bases: TGCGCCAGCAGCCAACTTGAGAATGGAGGTACTGAAGCTTTCTTT. This sequence encodes CASSQLENGGTEAFF.